These 16 T cell receptor beta chains were all obtained from the same sample, sequenced in a study of T cells in Graves' hyperthyroidism and ophthalmopathy (dated by TCRdb to between 2017 and 2020). The library was produced with multiplex PCR. The reads were generated on an Illumina HiSeq 2000. The TCR beta CDR3 regions were amplified from the RNA transcripts. A first-round RT-PCR of the TCR CDR3 used the HTBI primer set with the Qiagen OneStep RT-PCR kit. TCRdb applied fastp at Q25 and MiXCR to the public reads, then kept only in-frame beta chains. One record per CDR3 amino acid sequence lists the most common genes and DNA. This sample holds about 590,000 distinct CDR3 sequences; approximately 14% were observed only once. In total, the top ten clones hold roughly 7.3% of the sample. Material for sequencing was blood. The receptors come from a woman in her twenties or thirties with Graves' hyperthyroidism.

The rearrangement uses TRBV7-9 and TRBJ2-3, with TRBD2 matching over 10 bases. Germline CDR1 reads SEHNR; CDR2 reads FQNEAQ (reference sequence). Trimming took 7 bases from V and 7 from J; bases not matched to a gene: 14. CDR3 length equals 16 residues. CDR3 region: CASMTYRLAGVNTQYF. The CDR3 nucleotides read TGTGCCAGCATGACTTATAGGCTAGCGGGAGTAAATACGCAGTATTTT.

This clonotype was seen repeatedly, ten times or more. DNA for the CDR3: TGTGCCAGCAGCTATAGCGGGAGTACGTACGAGCAGTACTTC. Translating it yields CASSYSGSTYEQYF. This chain connects TRBV5-6 to TRBJ2-7; 9 bases map to TRBD2. Germline CDR1 reads SGHDT; CDR2 reads YYEEEE. The CDR3 spans 14 residues. Trimming took 3 bases from V and 4 from J; bases not matched to a gene: 5.

This clonotype turned up a few times. The chain recombines TRBV20-1 with TRBJ2-7, with a possible D match to TRBD2 (6 bases). CDR3 size: 16 residues. CDR1 is DFQATT, CDR2 SNEGSKA, per germline (reference sequence). V shed 3 bases and J shed 1 base, with 19 bases lying between them. The CDR3 is CSASSGRLVSSYEQYF. The CDR3 nucleotides are TGCAGTGCTAGCTCCGGTCGACTAGTATCATCCTACGAGCAGTACTTC.

The V and J genes are TRBV5-1 and TRBJ2-3; 10 bases agree with TRBD2. This CDR3 has 17 amino acids. Germline trimming cut 4 bases from V and 5 bases from J; bases unmatched to any gene: 13. Germline values: CDR1 SGHRS, CDR2 YFSETQ. CDR3 coding DNA: TGCGCCAGCAGCAGTGCCAGCGGGAGGGCCGGGGGAGATACGCAGTATTTT. It codes for CASSSASGRAGGDTQYF.

This clonotype turned up a few times. The chain joins TRBV14 to TRBJ2-1; the D is unclear. The CDR3 totals 12 residues. Trimming left V 0 bases short and J 8 bases short, with 5 bases between. Looked up from germline, CDR1 is SGHDN and CDR2 is FVKESK. The CDR3 here is CASSQERDEQFF. The CDR3 nucleotides are TGTGCCAGCAGCCAAGAACGAGATGAGCAGTTCTTC.

This clonotype occurred many times. The chain is built from TRBV11-2 and TRBJ1-4; TRBD1 aligns across 7 bases. This CDR3 contains 15 residues. The J segment lost 1 base and the V segment lost 5 bases, leaving 4 bases of the junction unmatched. CDR1 and CDR2 from the germline V gene are SGHAT and FQNNGV. The CDR3 region has the DNA TGTGCCAGCAGCCGGAACAGGGGAACTAATGAAAAACTGTTTTTT. Translation: CASSRNRGTNEKLFF.

This clonotype was picked up many times. The chain employs TRBV10-2 and TRBJ2-7; D is possibly TRBD2 (5 bases). CDR1 WSHSY and CDR2 SAAADI come from the germline V gene. With 4 bases removed from V and 0 bases from J, the gap between germline ends came to 16 bases. The CDR3 loop spans 16 amino acids. CDR3 sequence: CASSANPQRISYEQYF. The CDR3 DNA sequence: TGCGCCAGCAGTGCCAACCCCCAGCGGATCTCCTACGAGCAGTACTTC.

This clonotype occurred many times. The chain links TRBV13 to TRBJ2-3; a weak D match, TRBD2 (5 bases). CDR1 and CDR2 from the germline V gene are PRHDT and FYEKMQ (reference sequence). Trimming removed 1 base from V and 1 base from J, with 21 bases in between. This CDR3 has 19 residues. The CDR3 loop reads CASSLVLDGSRVRTDTQYF. Here the CDR3 DNA reads TGTGCCAGCAGCTTAGTACTGGATGGTTCGCGGGTTCGCACAGATACGCAGTATTTT.

At least ten counts were recorded for this clonotype. The chain uses TRBV4-2 and TRBJ2-1; 8 positions match TRBD2. CDR1 LGHNA and CDR2 YNFKEQ come from the germline V gene. This CDR3 is built from 17 residues. The V and J ends lost 5 bases and 0 bases, in that order; junction bases with no gene match: 9. The CDR3 is CASSNQAAGGSYNEQFF. CDR3 nucleotides: TGTGCCAGCAGCAATCAGGCGGCGGGGGGCTCCTACAATGAGCAGTTCTTC.

The chain carries TRBV20-1 and TRBJ1-5; TRBD1 aligns across 7 bases. This CDR3 has 15 amino acids. J was trimmed by 4 bases and V by 1 base; bases with no gene match: 7. Looked up from germline, CDR1 is DFQATT and CDR2 is SNEGSKA (reference sequence). CDR3 region: CSARGRWTGNQPQHF. CDR3 nucleotide sequence: TGCAGTGCTAGAGGACGGTGGACAGGTAATCAGCCCCAGCATTTT.

This clonotype was seen repeatedly, ten times or more. The V and J genes are TRBV30 and TRBJ1-2; TRBD1 agrees at 8 bases. The CDR3 has 13 residues. V shed 1 base, J shed 8 bases, and the junction held 6 bases outside the gene matches. Germline V CDR1 and CDR2: GTSNPN, SVGIG (reference sequence). The CDR3 DNA is TGTGCCTGGAGTGCCCAGGGGGCAAAAGGCTACACCTTC. Translation: CAWSAQGAKGYTF.

A few counts support this clonotype. CDR3 DNA: TGTGCCAGTAGTTCGCGGTCGGGGCTCCTGAACACTGAAGCTTTCTTT. This sequence encodes CASSSRSGLLNTEAFF. This chain joins TRBV19 and TRBJ1-1; possible D gene TRBD1, 5 bases. Germline-derived CDR1 and CDR2 are LNHDA and SQIVND (reference sequence). V shed 5 bases and J shed 0 bases, with 16 bases lying between them. This CDR3 region has 16 residues. Filled out from reference TRBV19 and TRBJ1-1, the complete variable domain reads DGGITQSPKYLFRKEGQNVTLSCEQNLNHDAMYWYRQDPGQGLRLIYYSQIVNDFQKGDIAEGYSVSREKKESFPLTVTSAQKNPTAFYLCASSSRSGLLNTEAFFGQGTRLTVV.

Many counts were recorded for this clonotype. V and J are TRBV3-1 and TRBJ1-2; 9 positions match TRBD1. V dropped 3 bases and J dropped 6; count of bases not matched to a gene: 8. Germline CDR1 reads LGHDT; CDR2 reads YNNKEL (reference sequence). This CDR3 contains 15 residues. Here the CDR3 DNA reads TGTGCCAGCAGCCAGAGACCCGGGACAGGGAATGGCTACACCTTC. This gives the protein CASSQRPGTGNGYTF.

In this sample, this clonotype turned up many times. This sequence joins TRBV20-1 and TRBJ2-3; D not resolved. Germline-derived CDR1 and CDR2 are DFQATT and SNEGSKA (reference sequence). The CDR3 runs to 12 residues. Trimming left V 5 bases short and J 6 bases short, with 12 bases between. The CDR3 bases are TGCAGTGCTGAACTAAGGGATGATACGCAGTATTTT. Protein: CSAELRDDTQYF.

Regarding this clonotype: A much larger clone lies one base from this, so it may be a read error. This sequence joins TRBV11-2 and TRBJ2-7; TRBD2 aligns across 7 bases. Trimming took 3 bases from V and 3 from J; bases not matched to a gene: 11. The length of the CDR3 is 16 residues. Germline CDR1 is SGHAT and CDR2 is FQNNGV. The CDR3 here is CASSFRPSREGYEQYF. CDR3 DNA: TGTGCCAGCAGCTTTCGTCCCTCGAGGGAGGGCTACGAGCAGTACTTC.

The chain combines TRBV28 with TRBJ2-7; 9 bases agree with TRBD1. Trimming removed 1 base from V and 1 base from J; junction bases left unmatched: 5. Germline loops: CDR1 MDHEN, CDR2 SYDVKM. The CDR3 covers 16 residues. CDR3 in DNA: TGTGCCAGCAGTTTATCAGTGGGGACAGGGTCCTACGAGCAGTACTTC. It codes for CASSLSVGTGSYEQYF. Complete variable domain (other parts from reference TRBV28 and TRBJ2-7): DVKVTQSSRYLVKRTGEKVFLECVQDMDHENMFWYRQDPGLGLRLIYFSYDVKMKEKGDIPEGYSVSREKKERFSLILESASTNQTSMYLCASSLSVGTGSYEQYFGPGTRLTVT.